This T cell receptor beta chain was recorded in a study of identical twins. Germline trimming cut 4 bases from V and 0 bases from J; bases unmatched to any gene: 4. CDR1 is LGHNA, CDR2 YNFKEQ, per germline. The CDR3 contains 16 residues. TCRdb passed the 5' RACE reads through MiXCR, listing each CDR3 protein once. This repertoire shows more than 1.5 million distinct CDR3 sequences, 25% to 35% found once; its top ten account for 0.25% to 0.3%. This chain connects TRBV4-2 to TRBJ2-3, with 10 bases fitting TRBD2. Sequenced material: cord blood. This TCR came from a newborn girl in good health. The DNA of the CDR3 is TGTGCCAGCAGCCTGCCAGCGGGAGGGAGCACAGATACGCAGTATTTT. Its translation: CASSLPAGGSTDTQYF.